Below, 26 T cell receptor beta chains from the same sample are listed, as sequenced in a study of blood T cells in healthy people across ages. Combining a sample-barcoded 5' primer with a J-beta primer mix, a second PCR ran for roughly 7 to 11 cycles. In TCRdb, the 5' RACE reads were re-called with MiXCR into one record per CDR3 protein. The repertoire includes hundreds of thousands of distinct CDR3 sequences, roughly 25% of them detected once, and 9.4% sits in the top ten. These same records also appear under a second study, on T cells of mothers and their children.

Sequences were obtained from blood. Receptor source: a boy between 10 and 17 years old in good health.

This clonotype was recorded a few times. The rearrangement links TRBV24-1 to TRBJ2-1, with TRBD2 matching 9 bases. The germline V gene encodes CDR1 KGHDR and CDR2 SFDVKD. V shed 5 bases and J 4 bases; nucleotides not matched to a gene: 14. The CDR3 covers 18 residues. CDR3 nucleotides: TGTGCCACCAGTGGTCTAGGTGCGGGAGGGAAGTCATACAATGAGCAGTTCTTC. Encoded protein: CATSGLGAGGKSYNEQFF.

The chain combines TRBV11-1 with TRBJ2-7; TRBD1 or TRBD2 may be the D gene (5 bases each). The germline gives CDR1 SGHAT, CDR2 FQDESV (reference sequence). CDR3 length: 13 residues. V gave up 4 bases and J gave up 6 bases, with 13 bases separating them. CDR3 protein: CASSWGPDSEQYF. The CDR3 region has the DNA TGTGCCAGCAGCTGGGGACCGGATTCCGAGCAGTACTTC.

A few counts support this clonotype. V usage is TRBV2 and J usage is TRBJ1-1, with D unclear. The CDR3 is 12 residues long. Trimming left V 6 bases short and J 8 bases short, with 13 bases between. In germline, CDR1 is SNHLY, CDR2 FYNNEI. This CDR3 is CASRGQNREAFF. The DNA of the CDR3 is TGTGCCAGCAGGGGTCAAAACCGGGAAGCTTTCTTT.

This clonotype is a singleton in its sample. CDR3: CASSYDGFGKTQYF. The CDR3 DNA follows: TGTGCCAGCAGTTACGACGGCTTTGGGAAGACCCAGTACTTC. This sequence joins TRBV6-5 and TRBJ2-5, with unresolved D. This CDR3 contains 14 residues. The V end lost 2 bases, the J end lost 6 bases, and 13 bases lay between the germline ends. The germline V gene has CDR1 MNHEY and CDR2 SVGAGI.

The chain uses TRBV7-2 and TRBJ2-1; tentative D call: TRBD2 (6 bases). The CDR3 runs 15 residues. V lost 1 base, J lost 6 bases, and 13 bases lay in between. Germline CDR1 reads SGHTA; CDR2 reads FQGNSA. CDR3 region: CASSLEGGKSNEQFF. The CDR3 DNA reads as TGTGCCAGCAGCTTAGAGGGCGGGAAAAGCAATGAGCAGTTCTTC.

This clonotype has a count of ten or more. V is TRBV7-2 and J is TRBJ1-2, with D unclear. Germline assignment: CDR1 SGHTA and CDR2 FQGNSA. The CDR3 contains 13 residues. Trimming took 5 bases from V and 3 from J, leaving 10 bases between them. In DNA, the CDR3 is TGTGCCAGCAGCCCGAAGCGGGACTATGGCTACACCTTC. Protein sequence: CASSPKRDYGYTF. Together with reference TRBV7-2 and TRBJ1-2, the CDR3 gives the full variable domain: GAGVSQSPSNKVTEKGKDVELRCDPISGHTALYWYRQSLGQGLEFLIYFQGNSAPDKSGLPSDRFSAERTGGSVSTLTIQRTQQEDSAVYLCASSPKRDYGYTFGSGTRLTVV.

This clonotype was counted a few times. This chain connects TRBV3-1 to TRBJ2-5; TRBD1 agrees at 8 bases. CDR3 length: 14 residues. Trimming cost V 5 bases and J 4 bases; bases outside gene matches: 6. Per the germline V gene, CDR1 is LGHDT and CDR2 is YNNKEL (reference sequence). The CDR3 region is CASSDGQGGETQYF. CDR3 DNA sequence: TGTGCCAGCAGCGACGGACAGGGTGGAGAGACCCAGTACTTC.

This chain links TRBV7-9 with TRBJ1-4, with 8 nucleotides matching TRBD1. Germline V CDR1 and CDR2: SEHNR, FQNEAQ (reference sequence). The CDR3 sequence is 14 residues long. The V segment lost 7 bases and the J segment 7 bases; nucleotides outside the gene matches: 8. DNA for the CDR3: TGTGCCAGCACCGCTACGGACAGGGTTGAAAAACTGTTTTTT. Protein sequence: CASTATDRVEKLFF.

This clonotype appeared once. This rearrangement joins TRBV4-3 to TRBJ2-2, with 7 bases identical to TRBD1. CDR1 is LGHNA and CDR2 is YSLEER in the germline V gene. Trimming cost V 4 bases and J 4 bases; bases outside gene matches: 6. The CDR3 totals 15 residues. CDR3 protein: CASSLRQGLTGELFF. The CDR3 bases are TGCGCCAGCAGCCTCCGACAGGGCCTCACCGGGGAGCTGTTTTTT.

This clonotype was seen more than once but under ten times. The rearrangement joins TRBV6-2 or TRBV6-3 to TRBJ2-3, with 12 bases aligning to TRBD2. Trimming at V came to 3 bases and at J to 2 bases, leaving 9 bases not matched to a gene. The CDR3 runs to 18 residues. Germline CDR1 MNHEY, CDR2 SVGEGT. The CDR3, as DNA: TGTGCCAGCAGTTATCTCCGGACTAGCGGGGTTGTCACAGATACGCAGTATTTT. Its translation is CASSYLRTSGVVTDTQYF.

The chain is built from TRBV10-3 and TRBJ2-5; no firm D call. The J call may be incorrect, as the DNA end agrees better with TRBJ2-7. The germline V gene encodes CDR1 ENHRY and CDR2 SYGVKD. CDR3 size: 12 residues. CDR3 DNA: TGTGCCATCTTGGACGGAACCTACGAGCAGTACTTC. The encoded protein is CAILDGTYEQYF.

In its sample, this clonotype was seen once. DNA of the CDR3: TGTGCCAGCATCGAACGGACTAGCAGCACAGATACGCAGTATTTT. Translating gives CASIERTSSTDTQYF. The chain recombines TRBV2 with TRBJ2-3; 8 nucleotides line up with TRBD2. Germline loops: CDR1 SNHLY, CDR2 FYNNEI. The V gene end was trimmed by 7 bases and the J gene end by 0 bases; junction bases not matched to a gene: 6. The CDR3 has 15 residues.

CDR3 coding DNA: TGTGCCATCAGTGAGTCTGGGACAGGGCATCAGCCCCAGCATTTT. It specifies CAISESGTGHQPQHF. The V call is TRBV10-3, the J call TRBJ1-5, with 9 bases identical to TRBD1. The CDR3 has 15 residues. The germline V gene has CDR1 ENHRY and CDR2 SYGVKD. V was pared by 0 bases and J by 5 bases, with 2 bases of the junction left unmatched.

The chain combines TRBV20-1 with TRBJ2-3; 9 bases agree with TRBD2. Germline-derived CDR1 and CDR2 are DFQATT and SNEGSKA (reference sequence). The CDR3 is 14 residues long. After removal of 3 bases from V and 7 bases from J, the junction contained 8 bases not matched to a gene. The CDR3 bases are TGCAGTGCTAGTTTGGCGGGAGGGGGTTATACGCAGTATTTT. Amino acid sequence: CSASLAGGGYTQYF.

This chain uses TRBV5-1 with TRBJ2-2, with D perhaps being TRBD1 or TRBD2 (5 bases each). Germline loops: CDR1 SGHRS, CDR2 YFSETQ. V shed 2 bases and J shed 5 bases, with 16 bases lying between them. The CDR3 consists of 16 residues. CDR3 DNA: TGCGCCAGCAGCTTCTCAGAGGGGAGTGGGACCGGGGAGCTGTTTTTT. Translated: CASSFSEGSGTGELFF.

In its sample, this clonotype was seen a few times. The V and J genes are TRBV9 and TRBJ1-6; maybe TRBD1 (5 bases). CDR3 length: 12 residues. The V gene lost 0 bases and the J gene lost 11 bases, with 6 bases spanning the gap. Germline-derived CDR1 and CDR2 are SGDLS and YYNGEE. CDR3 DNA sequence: TGTGCCAGCAGCGTAGTGGGGCCACCCCTCCACTTT. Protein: CASSVVGPPLHF.

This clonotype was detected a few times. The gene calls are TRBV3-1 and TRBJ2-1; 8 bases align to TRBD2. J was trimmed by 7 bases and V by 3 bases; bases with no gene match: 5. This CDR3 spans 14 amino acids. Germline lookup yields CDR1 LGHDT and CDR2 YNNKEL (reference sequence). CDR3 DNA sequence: TGTGCCAGCAGCCATCTAAGCGGGAGAAATGAGCAGTTCTTC. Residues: CASSHLSGRNEQFF.

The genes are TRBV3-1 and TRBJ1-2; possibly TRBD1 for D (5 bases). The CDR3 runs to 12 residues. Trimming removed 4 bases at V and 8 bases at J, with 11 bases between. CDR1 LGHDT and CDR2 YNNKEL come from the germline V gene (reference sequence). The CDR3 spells CASSLGTPGYTF. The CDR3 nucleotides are TGTGCCAGCAGCCTTGGGACGCCCGGCTACACCTTC.

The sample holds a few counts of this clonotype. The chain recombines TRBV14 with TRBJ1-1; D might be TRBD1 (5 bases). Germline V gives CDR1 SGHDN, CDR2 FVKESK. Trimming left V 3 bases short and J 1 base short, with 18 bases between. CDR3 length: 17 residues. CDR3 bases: TGTGCCAGCAGCCATCTAATGTTCGGCAGGGCGAACACTGAAGCTTTCTTT. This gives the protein CASSHLMFGRANTEAFF.

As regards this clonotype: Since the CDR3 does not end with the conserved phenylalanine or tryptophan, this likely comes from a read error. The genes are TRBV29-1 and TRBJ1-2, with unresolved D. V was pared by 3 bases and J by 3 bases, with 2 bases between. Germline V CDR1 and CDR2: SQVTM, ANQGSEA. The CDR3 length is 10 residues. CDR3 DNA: TGCAGCGTTGAGGACTATGGCTACACCCTC. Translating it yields CSVEDYGYTL.

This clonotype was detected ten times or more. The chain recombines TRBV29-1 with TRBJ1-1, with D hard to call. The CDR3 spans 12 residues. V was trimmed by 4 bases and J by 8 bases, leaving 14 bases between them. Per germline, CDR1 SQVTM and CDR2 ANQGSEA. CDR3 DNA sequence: TGCAGCGTTGGGATGGGCCGGGAAGAAGCTTTCTTT. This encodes CSVGMGREEAFF.

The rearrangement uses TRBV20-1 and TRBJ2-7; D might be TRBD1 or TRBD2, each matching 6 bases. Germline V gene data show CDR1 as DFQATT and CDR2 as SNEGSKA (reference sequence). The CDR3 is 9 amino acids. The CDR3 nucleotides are TGCAGGAGCCGTGGAGGGGGGTACTTC. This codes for CRSRGGGYF.

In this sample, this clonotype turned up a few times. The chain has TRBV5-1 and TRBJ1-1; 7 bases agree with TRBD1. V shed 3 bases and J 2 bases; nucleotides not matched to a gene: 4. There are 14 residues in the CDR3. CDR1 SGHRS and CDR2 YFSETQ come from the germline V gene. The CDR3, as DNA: TGCGCCAGCAGCTCAGGACAGGATAACACTGAAGCTTTCTTT. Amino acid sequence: CASSSGQDNTEAFF.

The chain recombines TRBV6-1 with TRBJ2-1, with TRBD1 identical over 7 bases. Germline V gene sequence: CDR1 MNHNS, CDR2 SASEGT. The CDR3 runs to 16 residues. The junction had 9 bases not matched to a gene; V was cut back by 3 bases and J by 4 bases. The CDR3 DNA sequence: TGTGCCAGCAGTGAGTTGTCGGGGACAGTATACAATGAGCAGTTCTTC. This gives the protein CASSELSGTVYNEQFF.

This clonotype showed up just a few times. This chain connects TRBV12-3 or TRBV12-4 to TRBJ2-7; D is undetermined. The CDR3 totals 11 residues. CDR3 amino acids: CASGRSYEQYF. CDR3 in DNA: TGTGCTAGTGGCCGGTCCTACGAGCAGTACTTC.

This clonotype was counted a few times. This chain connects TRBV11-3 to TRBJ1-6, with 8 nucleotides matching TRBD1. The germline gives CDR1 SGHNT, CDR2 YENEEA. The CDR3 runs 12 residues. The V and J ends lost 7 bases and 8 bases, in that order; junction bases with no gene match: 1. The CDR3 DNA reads TGTGCCAGCAAACAGGGGGATTCACCCCTCCACTTT. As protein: CASKQGDSPLHF.